Detailed here is one TCR beta chain. These data are taken from a study of blood T cell repertoires in COVID-19. Study context: Sample material is recorded as cDNA or gDNA derived from T cells, B-cell-depleted T cells, or PBMCs.

Germline values: CDR1 SNHLY, CDR2 FYNNEI. This CDR3 has 16 amino acids. The V gene lost 4 bases and the J gene lost 0 bases, with 15 bases spanning the gap. As originally analysed: Amplification with reference gene primers provided the estimates of nucleated cell counts. This table comes from immunoSEQ multiplex PCR, and its TCRdb copy is limited to in-frame clones, with some not included. The D gene and trimming were derived from the DNA, and the V and J assignments and clone size from that table. The sample yields fewer than 30,000 clones, 81% seen once. The sample taken for sequencing was peripheral blood. The chain combines TRBV2 with TRBJ2-5, with D perhaps TRBD2 (6 bases). The clonotype comes from a woman in her sixties or seventies with acute or convalescent COVID-19. CDR3 sequence: CASSGLRRGNQETQYF. Here the CDR3 DNA reads TGTGCCAGCAGTGGTCTCCGGCGGGGTAACCAAGAGACCCAGTACTTC. The full variable domain, its missing parts supplied by reference TRBV2 and TRBJ2-5, is EPEVTQTPSHQVTQMGQEVILRCVPISNHLYFYWYRQILGQKVEFLVSFYNNEISEKSEIFDDQFSVERPDGSNFTLKIRSTKLEDSAMYFCASSGLRRGNQETQYFGPGTRLLVL.